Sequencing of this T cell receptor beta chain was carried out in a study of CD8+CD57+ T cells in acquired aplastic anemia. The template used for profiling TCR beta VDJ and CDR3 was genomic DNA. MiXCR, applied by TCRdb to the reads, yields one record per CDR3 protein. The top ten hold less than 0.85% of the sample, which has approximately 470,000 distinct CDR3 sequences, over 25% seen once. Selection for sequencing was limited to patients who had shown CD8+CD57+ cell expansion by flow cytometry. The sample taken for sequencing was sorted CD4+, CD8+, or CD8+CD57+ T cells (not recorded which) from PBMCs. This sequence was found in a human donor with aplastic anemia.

This CDR3 is CASSEGQSTDTQYF. CDR3 DNA: TGCGCCAGCAGCGAGGGACAGAGCACAGATACGCAGTATTTT. This chain connects TRBV5-1 to TRBJ2-3; 7 positions match TRBD1. The trim removed 4 bases at V and 0 bases at J, leaving 2 bases unmatched. This CDR3 spans 14 amino acids. Germline V CDR1 and CDR2: SGHRS, YFSETQ.